The sequence of this TCR beta chain was determined in a study of T cells in Graves' hyperthyroidism and ophthalmopathy. The study, taken as a whole, reports: Ophthalmopathy was predicted by the model a median of 6.5 months ahead of onset. A model built on 13 V-J features separated ophthalmopathy from stable hyperthyroidism.

Template material for amplifying TCR beta CDR3 regions consisted of RNA transcripts. The HTBI primer set drove a first-round RT-PCR of the TCR CDR3. TCRdb used MiXCR to reprocess the multiplex PCR reads, holding one entry per CDR3 protein. Here the sample spans approximately 710,000 distinct CDR3 sequences, around a sixth being singletons. Aged 18 to 65, the patients had hyperthyroidism that was newly diagnosed and had lasted under 2 months. The diagnoses drew upon clinical symptoms, serum thyroxine and TRAb, thyroid ultrasound and orbital computed tomography. This CDR3 is 16 amino acids long. J gave up 5 bases and V 6 bases, and 15 bases lay outside the gene matches. CDR1 is MDHEN, CDR2 SYDVKM, per germline. This clonotype was seen many times. The antigen is undetermined.

The receptor was derived from a man aged 45 to 65 with Graves' hyperthyroidism. The sample was blood. The chain has TRBV28 and TRBJ2-7, with 8 bases aligning to TRBD1. The CDR3 loop reads CASSPTRGLLMNEQYF. The CDR3 bases are TGTGCCAGCAGCCCCACCAGGGGGCTTTTAATGAACGAGCAGTACTTC.